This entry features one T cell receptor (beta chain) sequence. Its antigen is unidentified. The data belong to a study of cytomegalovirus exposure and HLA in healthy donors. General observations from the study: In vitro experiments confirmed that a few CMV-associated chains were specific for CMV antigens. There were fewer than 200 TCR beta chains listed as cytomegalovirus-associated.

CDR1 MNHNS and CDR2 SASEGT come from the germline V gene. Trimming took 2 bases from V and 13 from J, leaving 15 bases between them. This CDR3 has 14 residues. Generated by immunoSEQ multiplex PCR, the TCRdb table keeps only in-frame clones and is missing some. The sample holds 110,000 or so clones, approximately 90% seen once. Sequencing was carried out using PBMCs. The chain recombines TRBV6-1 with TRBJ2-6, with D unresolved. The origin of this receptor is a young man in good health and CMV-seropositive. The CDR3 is CASSEYSSLVVLTF. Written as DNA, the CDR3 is TGTGCCAGCAGTGAATACAGTTCCTTAGTGGTCCTGACTTTC.